The source of this T cell receptor beta chain is a study of OX40 agonist ivuxolimab in advanced cancers. Germline assignment: CDR1 MNHNS and CDR2 SASEGT. The CDR3 length is 20 residues. After removal of 2 bases from V and 2 bases from J, the junction contained 16 bases not matched to a gene. Here immunoSEQ multiplex PCR was the method, and the copy in TCRdb shows in-frame clones only, minus some. The sample yields more than 60,000 clones, 84% seen once. Sequenced here: CD4+ or CD8+ T cells sorted from blood, sampled in a trial of the OX40 agonist ivuxolimab. This sequence was found in an adult with an advanced solid tumor such as melanoma, head and neck, liver or kidney cancer. This chain joins TRBV6-1 and TRBJ1-5; 9 bases fit TRBD1. CDR3 in amino acids: CASSEYVGAGQGSGNQPQHF. DNA for the CDR3: TGTGCCAGCAGTGAATACGTCGGTGCGGGACAGGGATCGGGCAATCAGCCCCAGCATTTT.